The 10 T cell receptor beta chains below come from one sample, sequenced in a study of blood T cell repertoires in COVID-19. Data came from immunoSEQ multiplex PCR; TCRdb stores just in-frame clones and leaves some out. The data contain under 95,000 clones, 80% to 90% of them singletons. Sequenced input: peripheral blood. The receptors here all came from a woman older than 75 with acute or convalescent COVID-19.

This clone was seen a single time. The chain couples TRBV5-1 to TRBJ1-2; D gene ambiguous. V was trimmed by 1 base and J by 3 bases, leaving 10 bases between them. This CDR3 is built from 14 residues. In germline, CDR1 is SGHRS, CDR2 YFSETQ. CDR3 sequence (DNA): TGCGCCAGCAGCTTGATAGGCCAGGACTATGGCTACACCTTC. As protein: CASSLIGQDYGYTF.

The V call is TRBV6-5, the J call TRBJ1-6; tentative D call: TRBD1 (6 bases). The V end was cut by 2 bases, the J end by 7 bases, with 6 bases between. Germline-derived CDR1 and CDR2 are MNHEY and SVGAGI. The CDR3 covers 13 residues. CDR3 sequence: CASSYQGNSPLHF. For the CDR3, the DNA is TGTGCCAGCAGTTACCAGGGGAATTCACCCCTCCACTTT.

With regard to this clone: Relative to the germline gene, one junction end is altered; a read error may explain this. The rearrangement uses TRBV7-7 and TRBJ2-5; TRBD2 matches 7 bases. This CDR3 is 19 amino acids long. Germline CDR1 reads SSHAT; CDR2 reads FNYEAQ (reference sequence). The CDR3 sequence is CASSPTRLLAAPPQETQYF. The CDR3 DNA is TGTGCTAGCAGCCCAACCCGCCTTCTAGCGGCCCCCCCCCAAGAGACCCAGTACTTC.

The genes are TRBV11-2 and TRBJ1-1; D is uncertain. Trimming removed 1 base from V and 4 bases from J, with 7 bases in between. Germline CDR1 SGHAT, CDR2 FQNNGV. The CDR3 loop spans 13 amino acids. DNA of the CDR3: TGTGCCAGCAGCTTAGCATCTATCACTGAAGCTTTCTTT. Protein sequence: CASSLASITEAFF. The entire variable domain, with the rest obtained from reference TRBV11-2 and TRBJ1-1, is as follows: EAGVAQSPRYKIIEKRQSVAFWCNPISGHATLYWYQQILGQGPKLLIQFQNNGVVDDSQLPKDRFSAERLKGVDSTLKIQPAKLEDSAVYLCASSLASITEAFFGQGTRLTVV.

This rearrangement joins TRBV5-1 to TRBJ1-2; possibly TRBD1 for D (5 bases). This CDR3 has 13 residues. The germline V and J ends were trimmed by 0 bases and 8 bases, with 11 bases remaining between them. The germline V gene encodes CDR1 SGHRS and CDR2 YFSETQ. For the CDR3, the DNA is TGCGCCAGCAGCTTGGGAGGCAGGGAAGGCTACACCTTC. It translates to CASSLGGREGYTF.

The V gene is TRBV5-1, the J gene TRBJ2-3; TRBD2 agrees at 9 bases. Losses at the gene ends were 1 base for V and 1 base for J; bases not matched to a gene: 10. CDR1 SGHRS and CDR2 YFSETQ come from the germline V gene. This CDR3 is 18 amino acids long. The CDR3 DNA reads TGCGCCAGCAGCTTGAGAGGCGGGGGGGCCCTGGGCACAGATACGCAGTATTTT. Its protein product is CASSLRGGGALGTDTQYF.

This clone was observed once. The CDR3, as DNA: TGTGCCACCAGCAGAGCCCCGGGACAGGGGGCTTACGAGCAGTACTTC. Protein: CATSRAPGQGAYEQYF. The rearrangement joins TRBV15 to TRBJ2-7, with TRBD1 matching over 12 bases. This CDR3 spans 16 amino acids. Germline V gene sequence: CDR1 LNHNV, CDR2 YYDKDF (reference sequence). Trimming cost V 1 base and J 4 bases; bases outside gene matches: 5.

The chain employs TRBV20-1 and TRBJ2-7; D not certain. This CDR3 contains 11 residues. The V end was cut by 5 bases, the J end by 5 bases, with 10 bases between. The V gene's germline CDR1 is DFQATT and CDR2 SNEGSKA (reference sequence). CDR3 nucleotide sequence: TGCAGTGCTCATAGAGTCAACGAGCAGTACTTC. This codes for CSAHRVNEQYF.

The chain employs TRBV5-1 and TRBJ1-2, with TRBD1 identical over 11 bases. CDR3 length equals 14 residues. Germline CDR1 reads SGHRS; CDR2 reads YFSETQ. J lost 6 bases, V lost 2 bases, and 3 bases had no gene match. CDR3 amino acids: CASSLPGQGDGYTF. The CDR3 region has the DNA TGCGCCAGCAGCTTACCGGGACAGGGGGATGGCTACACCTTC.

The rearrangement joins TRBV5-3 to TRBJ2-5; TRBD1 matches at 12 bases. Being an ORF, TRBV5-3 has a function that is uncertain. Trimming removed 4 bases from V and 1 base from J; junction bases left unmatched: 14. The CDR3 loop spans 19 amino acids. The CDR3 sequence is CARSTLPGQGAMAQETQYF. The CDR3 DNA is TGTGCCAGAAGCACGCTACCGGGACAGGGGGCGATGGCCCAAGAGACCCAGTACTTC.